The present T cell receptor beta chain was sequenced within a study of Graves' ophthalmopathy and Graves' hyperthyroidism. Study-level information: The blood sample was drawn at first diagnosis and before any treatment.

CDR1 and CDR2 from the germline V gene are LNHNV and YYDKDF (reference sequence). This CDR3 comprises 16 residues. The ends were cut back, 1 base at V and 0 bases at J, with 10 bases in the middle. Serum thyroxine and TRAb, along with clinical symptoms, thyroid ultrasound and orbital computed tomography, were what diagnosis relied on. PBMCs were isolated by Ficoll-Paque density gradient centrifugation, using roughly 10 ml of fresh peripheral blood as the starting material. The authors amplified TCR beta CDR3 regions from RNA transcripts. The library came from an HTBI-primed first-round RT-PCR and a second-round multiplex PCR. TCRdb fed the multiplex PCR reads into MiXCR, producing one record per CDR3 protein. The sample yields more than 45,000 distinct CDR3 sequences, 50% seen once. Regarding the study as a whole: For separating ophthalmopathy from stable hyperthyroidism, a 13-signature model gave approximately 90% sensitivity and approximately 76% specificity.

Comment on this clonotype: Its antigen is still unknown.

This clonotype originated in an adult man with Graves' ophthalmopathy. The specimen sequenced was peripheral blood. The gene calls are TRBV15 and TRBJ1-5; the D gene is possibly TRBD1 (5 bases). The CDR3 DNA reads as TGTGCCACCAGCAGAGTTCAGGGATATAGCAATCAGCCCCAGCATTTT. Its protein product is CATSRVQGYSNQPQHF.